This TCR beta chain was recovered during a study of shared clonotypes between healthy human individuals. The CDR3 has 12 amino acids. The V end was cut by 10 bases, the J end by 1 base, with 7 bases between. Germline values: CDR1 MNHEY, CDR2 SVGAGI. CD45RO negativity and positive selection for CCR7 defined naive CD8 cells, a population that excluded terminally differentiated effector memory CD45RA+ cells. Sequencing was performed with immunoSEQ multiplex PCR; in TCRdb, only in-frame clones are kept and a portion is missing. Here the sample spans nearly 2 million clones, roughly 95% being singletons. Sequenced material: naive CD8+ T cells sorted from blood. The receptor was derived from a young man in good health. The rearrangement links TRBV6-5 to TRBJ2-2; D possibly matches TRBD1 or TRBD2 (5 bases each). Here the CDR3 DNA reads TGTGCCATTGGGGGGAACACCGGGGAGCTGTTTTTT. Translation gives CAIGGNTGELFF.